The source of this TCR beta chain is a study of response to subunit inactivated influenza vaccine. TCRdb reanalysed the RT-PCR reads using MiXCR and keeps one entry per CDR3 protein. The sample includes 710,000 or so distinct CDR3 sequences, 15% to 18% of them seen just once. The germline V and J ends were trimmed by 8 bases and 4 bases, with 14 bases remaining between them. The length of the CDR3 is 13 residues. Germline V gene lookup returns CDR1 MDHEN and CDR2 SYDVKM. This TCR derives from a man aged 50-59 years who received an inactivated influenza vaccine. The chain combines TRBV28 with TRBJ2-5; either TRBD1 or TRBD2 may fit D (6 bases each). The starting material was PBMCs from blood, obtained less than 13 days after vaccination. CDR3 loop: CASGGPYGETQYF. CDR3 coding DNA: TGTGCCAGCGGGGGGCCCTATGGAGAGACCCAGTACTTC.